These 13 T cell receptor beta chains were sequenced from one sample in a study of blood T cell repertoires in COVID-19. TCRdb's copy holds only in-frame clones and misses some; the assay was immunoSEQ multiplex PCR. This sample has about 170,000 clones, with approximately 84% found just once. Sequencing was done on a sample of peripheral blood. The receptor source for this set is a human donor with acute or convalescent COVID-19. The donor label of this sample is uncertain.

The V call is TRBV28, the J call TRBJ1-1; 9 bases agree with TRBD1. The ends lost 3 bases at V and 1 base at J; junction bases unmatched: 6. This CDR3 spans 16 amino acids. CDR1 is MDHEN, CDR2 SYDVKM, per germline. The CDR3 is CASSFHRTGANTEAFF. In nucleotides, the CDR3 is TGTGCCAGCAGTTTCCATCGGACAGGGGCGAACACTGAAGCTTTCTTT.

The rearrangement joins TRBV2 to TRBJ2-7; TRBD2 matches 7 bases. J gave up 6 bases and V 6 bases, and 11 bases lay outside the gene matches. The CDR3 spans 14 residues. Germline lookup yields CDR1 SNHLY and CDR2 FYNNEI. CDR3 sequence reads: CASSELRGTSEQYF. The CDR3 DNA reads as TGTGCCAGCAGCGAACTGCGGGGGACTTCCGAGCAGTACTTC.

CDR3 in amino acids: CASSLYAGTASNYGYTF. The CDR3 bases are TGTGCCAGCAGTTTGTACGCCGGGACAGCCTCTAACTATGGCTACACCTTC. This chain uses TRBV27 with TRBJ1-2; 7 bases align to TRBD1. The CDR3 length is 17 residues. Germline V lookup: CDR1 MNHEY, CDR2 SMNVEV (reference sequence). V lost 3 bases and J lost 0; bases outside the gene matches: 10.

Written as DNA, the CDR3 is TGCGCCAGCAGCCAACGGACTAGCGGGGGTGCAGATACGCAGTATTTT. Translated: CASSQRTSGGADTQYF. The chain uses TRBV5-1 and TRBJ2-3, with TRBD2 matching 13 bases. Trimming took 4 bases from V and 4 from J; bases not matched to a gene: 6. The germline V gene encodes CDR1 SGHRS and CDR2 YFSETQ. The CDR3 runs to 16 residues.

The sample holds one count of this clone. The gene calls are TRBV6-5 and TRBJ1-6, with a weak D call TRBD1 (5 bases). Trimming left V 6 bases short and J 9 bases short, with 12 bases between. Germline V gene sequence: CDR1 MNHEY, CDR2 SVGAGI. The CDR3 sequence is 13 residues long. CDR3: CASRSGKGSPLHF. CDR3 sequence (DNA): TGTGCCAGCAGGTCAGGGAAGGGTTCACCCCTCCACTTT.

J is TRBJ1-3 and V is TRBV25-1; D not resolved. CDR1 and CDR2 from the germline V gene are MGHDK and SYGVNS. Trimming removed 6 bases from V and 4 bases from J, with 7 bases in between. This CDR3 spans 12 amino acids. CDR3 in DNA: TGTGCCAGCAGCCTATCCGGAAACACCATATATTTT. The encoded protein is CASSLSGNTIYF.

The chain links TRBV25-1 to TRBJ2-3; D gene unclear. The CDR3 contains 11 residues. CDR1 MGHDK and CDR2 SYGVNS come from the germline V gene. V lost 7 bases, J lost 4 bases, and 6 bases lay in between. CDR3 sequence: CASIRADTQYF. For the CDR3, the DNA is TGTGCCAGCATCCGGGCAGATACGCAGTATTTT. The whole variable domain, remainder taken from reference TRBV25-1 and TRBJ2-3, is EADIYQTPRYLVIGTGKKITLECSQTMGHDKMYWYQQDPGMELHLIHYSYGVNSTEKGDLSSESTVSRIRTEHFPLTLESARPSHTSQYLCASIRADTQYFGPGTRLTVL.

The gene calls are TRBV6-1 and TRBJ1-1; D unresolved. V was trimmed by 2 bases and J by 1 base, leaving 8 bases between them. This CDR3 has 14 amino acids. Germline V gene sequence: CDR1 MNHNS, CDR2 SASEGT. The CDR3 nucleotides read TGTGCCAGCAGTGAATTTGTGGCGAACACTGAAGCTTTCTTT. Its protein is CASSEFVANTEAFF.

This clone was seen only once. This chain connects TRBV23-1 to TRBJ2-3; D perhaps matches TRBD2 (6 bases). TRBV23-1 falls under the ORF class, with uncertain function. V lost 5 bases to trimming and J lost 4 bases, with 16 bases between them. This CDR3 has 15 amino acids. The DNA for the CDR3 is TGCGCCAGCAGTACCGGGACGGAGGGCTCAGATACGCAGTATTTT. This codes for CASSTGTEGSDTQYF.

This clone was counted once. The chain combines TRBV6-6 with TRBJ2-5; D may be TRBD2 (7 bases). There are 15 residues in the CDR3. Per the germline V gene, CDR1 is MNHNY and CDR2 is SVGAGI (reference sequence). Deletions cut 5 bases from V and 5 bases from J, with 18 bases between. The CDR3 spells CASSPGTTQGETQYF. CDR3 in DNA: TGTGCCAGCAGTCCCGGGACTACCCAGGGGGAGACCCAGTACTTC.

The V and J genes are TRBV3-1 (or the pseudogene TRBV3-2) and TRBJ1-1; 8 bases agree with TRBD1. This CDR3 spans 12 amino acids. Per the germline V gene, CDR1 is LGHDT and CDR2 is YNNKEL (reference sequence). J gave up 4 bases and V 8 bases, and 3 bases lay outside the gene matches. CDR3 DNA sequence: TGTGCCAGCTCCGACAGGGGCACTGAAGCTTTCTTT. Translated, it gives CASSDRGTEAFF.

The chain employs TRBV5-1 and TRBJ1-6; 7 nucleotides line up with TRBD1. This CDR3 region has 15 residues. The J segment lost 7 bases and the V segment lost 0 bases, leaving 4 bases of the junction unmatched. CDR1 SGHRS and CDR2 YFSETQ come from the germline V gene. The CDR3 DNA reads TGCGCCAGCAGCTTGGGACAGGGTCAGAATTCACCCCTCCACTTT. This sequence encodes CASSLGQGQNSPLHF. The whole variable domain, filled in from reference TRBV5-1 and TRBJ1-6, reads KAGVTQTPRYLIKTRGQQVTLSCSPISGHRSVSWYQQTPGQGLQFLFEYFSETQRNKGNFPGRFSGRQFSNSRSEMNVSTLELGDSALYLCASSLGQGQNSPLHFGNGTRLTVT.

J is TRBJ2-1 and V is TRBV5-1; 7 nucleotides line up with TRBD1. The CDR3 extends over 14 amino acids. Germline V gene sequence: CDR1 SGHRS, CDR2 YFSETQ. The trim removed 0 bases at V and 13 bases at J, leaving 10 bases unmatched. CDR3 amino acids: CASSLEGQFWEQFF. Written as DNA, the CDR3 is TGCGCCAGCAGCTTGGAGGGACAGTTCTGGGAACAGTTCTTC.